The 28 T cell receptor beta chains listed next were all sequenced from one sample in a study of cytomegalovirus exposure and HLA in healthy donors. Data came from immunoSEQ multiplex PCR; TCRdb stores just in-frame clones and leaves some out. The sample lists roughly 150,000 clones; more than 85% were seen once. What was sequenced was PBMCs. These receptors were obtained from a man aged 18 to 30 in good health and CMV-seronegative.

A note on this clone: Other nucleotide sequences from this sample produce the same CDR3. This chain uses TRBV6-1 with TRBJ2-3, with 7 bases lining up with TRBD2. The ends lost 3 bases at V and 3 bases at J; junction bases unmatched: 3. This CDR3 has 14 residues. From germline, CDR1 is MNHNS and CDR2 SASEGT. CDR3 bases: TGTGCCAGCAGTGACCGGGGGGTTACAGATACGCAGTATTTT. The encoded protein is CASSDRGVTDTQYF.

The V call is TRBV2, the J call TRBJ2-1, with 12 bases aligning to TRBD2. With 5 bases clipped from V and 2 bases from J, the junction kept 1 base outside the gene matches. There are 15 residues in the CDR3. Per the germline V gene, CDR1 is SNHLY and CDR2 is FYNNEI. CDR3 region: CASSSSGGAYNEQFF. The CDR3 nucleotides are TGTGCCAGCAGTTCTAGCGGGGGGGCCTACAATGAGCAGTTCTTC.

This chain uses TRBV5-1 with TRBJ1-1, with 9 nucleotides matching TRBD1. V dropped 3 bases and J dropped 6; count of bases not matched to a gene: 12. Germline CDR1 is SGHRS and CDR2 is YFSETQ. The length of the CDR3 is 16 residues. CDR3 sequence (DNA): TGCGCCAGCAGCTCTATCACACAGGGGGCGCGGGCTGAAGCTTTCTTT. This translates into CASSSITQGARAEAFF.

This clone appeared a single time. This rearrangement joins TRBV5-1 to TRBJ2-1; 9 bases line up with TRBD2. With V trimmed by 0 bases and J by 2 bases, 0 bases remained unmatched. Germline CDR1 reads SGHRS; CDR2 reads YFSETQ. The CDR3 is 15 residues long. CDR3 in amino acids: CASSLASGTYNEQFF. CDR3 coding DNA: TGCGCCAGCAGCTTGGCTAGCGGGACCTACAATGAGCAGTTCTTC.

This clone has a handful of counts. The chain recombines TRBV5-4 with TRBJ1-2; 8 positions agree with TRBD1. The germline V gene encodes CDR1 SGHNT and CDR2 YYREEE (reference sequence). With 2 bases clipped from V and 7 bases from J, the junction kept 4 bases outside the gene matches. This CDR3 is 13 amino acids long. In DNA, the CDR3 is TGTGCCAGCAGCTTCCGACAGGGGAGTGGCTACACCTTC. Translation: CASSFRQGSGYTF.

The chain recombines TRBV10-1 with TRBJ1-2; 10 nucleotides line up with TRBD1. The CDR3 contains 17 residues. V was pared by 0 bases and J by 3 bases, with 7 bases of the junction left unmatched. The V gene's germline CDR1 is WNHNN and CDR2 SYGVQD (reference sequence). CDR3 sequence: CASSESLGTGDYYGYTF. Written as DNA, the CDR3 is TGCGCCAGCAGTGAGTCTTTGGGGACAGGGGATTACTATGGCTACACCTTC.

DNA of the CDR3: TGTGCCAGCAGTCGGACTAGCGGGTTCCAAGAGACCCAGTACTTC. Its protein is CASSRTSGFQETQYF. The chain is built from TRBV6-6 and TRBJ2-5, with TRBD2 identical over 11 bases. This CDR3 contains 15 residues. From germline, CDR1 is MNHNY and CDR2 SVGAGI (reference sequence). Germline trimming cut 5 bases from V and 1 base from J; bases unmatched to any gene: 3.

The rearrangement links TRBV5-1 to TRBJ2-7, with 8 bases aligning to TRBD1. V lost 4 bases and J lost 7; bases outside the gene matches: 10. This CDR3 is built from 14 residues. The germline V gene encodes CDR1 SGHRS and CDR2 YFSETQ. CDR3 sequence: CASSPGQGLWEQYV. The CDR3 DNA is TGCGCCAGCAGCCCAGGACAGGGCTTATGGGAGCAGTACGTC.

The chain uses TRBV7-9 and TRBJ2-3; the match to TRBD2 covers 8 bases. Trimming at V came to 5 bases and at J to 4 bases, leaving 5 bases not matched to a gene. CDR1 is SEHNR, CDR2 FQNEAQ, per germline (reference sequence). This CDR3 comprises 14 residues. The CDR3 DNA follows: TGTGCCAGCAGCAAACTAGCGGAGGCAGATACGCAGTATTTT. It codes for CASSKLAEADTQYF.

Written as DNA, the CDR3 is TGTGCCAGCAGCGTCGCGGGGGACAATGAGCAGTTCTTC. Translation: CASSVAGDNEQFF. V and J are TRBV5-6 and TRBJ2-1; 7 nucleotides align to TRBD2. With V trimmed by 4 bases and J by 5 bases, 3 bases remained unmatched. CDR1 and CDR2 (germline): SGHDT, YYEEEE. The CDR3 runs to 13 residues.

The chain employs TRBV9 and TRBJ1-2; the match to TRBD1 covers 7 bases. Unmatched junction bases numbered 9, after V lost 3 bases and J lost 4 bases. There are 15 residues in the CDR3. The germline gives CDR1 SGDLS, CDR2 YYNGEE. The CDR3 sequence is CASSEATGVIYGYTF. DNA of the CDR3: TGTGCCAGCAGCGAGGCCACAGGGGTCATCTATGGCTACACCTTC.

This clone was counted a single time. The chain links TRBV19 to TRBJ1-2; D is unresolved. Trimming left V 5 bases short and J 0 bases short, with 13 bases between. The CDR3 length is 15 residues. CDR1 LNHDA and CDR2 SQIVND come from the germline V gene (reference sequence). CDR3 sequence (DNA): TGTGCCAGTAGTTTGAGTCGATTCTCTAACTATGGCTACACCTTC. It specifies CASSLSRFSNYGYTF.

The rearrangement links TRBV5-1 to TRBJ2-5, with D tentatively TRBD2 (5 bases). The germline V gene has CDR1 SGHRS and CDR2 YFSETQ. V lost 6 bases and J 0 bases, leaving 9 bases between the germline ends. The CDR3 spans 13 residues. The CDR3 region is CASMGEDQETQYF. The CDR3 DNA reads TGCGCCAGCATGGGAGAGGACCAAGAGACCCAGTACTTC.

V usage is TRBV5-1 and J usage is TRBJ2-2; D remains unclear. This CDR3 spans 18 amino acids. Germline CDR1 and CDR2: SGHRS and YFSETQ. Deletions cut 1 base from V and 3 bases from J, with 19 bases between. The CDR3 DNA is TGCGCCAGCAGCTTGTCGCGGTTTTCTCTACTCGACACCGGGGAGCTGTTTTTT. This translates into CASSLSRFSLLDTGELFF.

The rearrangement uses TRBV5-1 and TRBJ2-5, with 9 bases aligning to TRBD1. The CDR3 runs 15 residues. V lost 0 bases and J lost 5; bases outside the gene matches: 5. The germline gives CDR1 SGHRS, CDR2 YFSETQ. CDR3 loop: CASSLDRGTGETQYF. The CDR3 DNA reads TGCGCCAGCAGCTTGGACAGGGGGACAGGGGAGACCCAGTACTTC.

This clone was seen a single time. The V gene is TRBV7-2, the J gene TRBJ1-3; 8 positions match TRBD1. The J segment lost 4 bases and the V segment lost 5 bases, leaving 16 bases of the junction unmatched. Germline V lookup: CDR1 SGHTA, CDR2 FQGNSA. The CDR3 sequence is 18 residues long. The CDR3 sequence: CASSPTTLTGAIGNTIYF. Here the CDR3 DNA reads TGTGCCAGCAGCCCTACTACCCTGACAGGGGCTATCGGAAACACCATATATTTT.

The rearrangement links TRBV9 to TRBJ1-5; 11 bases are a match to TRBD1. The CDR3 length is 15 residues. Trimming at V came to 3 bases and at J to 6 bases, leaving 5 bases not matched to a gene. The germline gives CDR1 SGDLS, CDR2 YYNGEE. CDR3 residues: CASSETGQGGQPQHF. CDR3 bases: TGTGCCAGCAGCGAGACGGGACAGGGGGGTCAGCCCCAGCATTTT.

The chain combines TRBV30 with TRBJ2-7; TRBD1 is a possible D gene (6 bases). The V end lost 4 bases, the J end lost 0 bases, and 16 bases lay between the germline ends. The CDR3 runs to 15 residues. Germline V gives CDR1 GTSNPN, CDR2 SVGIG (reference sequence). In DNA, the CDR3 is TGTGCCTGGATTGTCCCCAGGGGAAGCTCCTACGAGCAGTACTTC. It encodes CAWIVPRGSSYEQYF.

This chain connects TRBV10-1 to TRBJ2-3; the match to TRBD2 covers 9 bases. CDR1 and CDR2 (germline): WNHNN, SYGVQD (reference sequence). This CDR3 is built from 17 residues. J lost 4 bases, V lost 7 bases, and 15 bases had no gene match. This CDR3 reads CASIPGGGRAVPDTQYF. The CDR3 bases are TGCGCCAGCATCCCGGGGGGCGGGAGGGCCGTTCCAGATACGCAGTATTTT.

J is TRBJ2-5 and V is TRBV5-1; a possible D gene is TRBD2 (7 bases). Trimming shortened V by 1 base and J by 6 bases, and 19 bases separated the two germline ends. Germline assignment: CDR1 SGHRS and CDR2 YFSETQ. There are 16 residues in the CDR3. CDR3: CASSLTGGAISKTQYF. As DNA, the CDR3 is TGCGCCAGCAGCTTGACGGGGGGCGCTATAAGTAAGACCCAGTACTTC.

The chain uses TRBV6-1 and TRBJ2-5, with 15 bases lining up with TRBD2. Germline V lookup: CDR1 MNHNS, CDR2 SASEGT. V lost 6 bases and J lost 5; bases outside the gene matches: 4. The CDR3 has 15 amino acids. The CDR3, as DNA: TGTGCCAGCAGAGGGACTAGCGGGGGGAAGGAGACCCAGTACTTC. Encoded protein: CASRGTSGGKETQYF.

The gene calls are TRBV13 and TRBJ1-5; D is perhaps TRBD1 (6 bases). Germline V gene lookup returns CDR1 PRHDT and CDR2 FYEKMQ (reference sequence). Trimming took 5 bases from V and 0 from J, leaving 23 bases between them. The CDR3 has 19 amino acids. In nucleotides, the CDR3 is TGTGCCAGCAGCCCACCCTATCCTTTCAGGGGCATTAGCAATCAGCCCCAGCATTTT. Amino acid sequence: CASSPPYPFRGISNQPQHF.

The chain couples TRBV7-6 to TRBJ2-7, with D possibly being TRBD2 (7 bases). Germline values: CDR1 SGHVS, CDR2 FNYEAQ. V lost 4 bases and J lost 5, with 15 bases in between. CDR3 length: 14 residues. The CDR3 loop reads CASSSDSGGNEQYF. CDR3 coding DNA: TGTGCCAGCAGCTCAGACTCGGGGGGCAACGAGCAGTACTTC.

This chain uses TRBV7-2 with TRBJ2-3, with TRBD2 identical over 8 bases. Trimming took 2 bases from V and 4 from J; bases not matched to a gene: 8. The CDR3 runs 16 residues. The germline V gene has CDR1 SGHTA and CDR2 FQGNSA. The CDR3 DNA sequence: TGTGCCAGCAGCTTATACGGGAGGGCCGTTGCAGATACGCAGTATTTT. Encoded protein: CASSLYGRAVADTQYF.

The gene calls are TRBV5-5 and TRBJ1-5, with D uncertain. Germline values: CDR1 SGHKS, CDR2 YYEKEE (reference sequence). Between the trimmed V and J ends, which lost 0 bases and 3 bases, there was a span of 7 bases. The CDR3 length is 14 residues. Here the CDR3 reads CASSLGRSNQPQHF. The CDR3 DNA reads as TGTGCCAGCAGCTTGGGCAGGTCCAATCAGCCCCAGCATTTT. Full variable domain (remainder filled in from reference TRBV5-5 and TRBJ1-5): DAGVTQSPTHLIKTRGQQVTLRCSPISGHKSVSWYQQVLGQGPQFIFQYYEKEERGRGNFPDRFSARQFPNYSSELNVNALLLGDSALYLCASSLGRSNQPQHFGDGTRLSIL.

This clone showed up just once. The chain recombines TRBV6-5 with TRBJ2-7, with unresolved D. Germline-derived CDR1 and CDR2 are MNHEY and SVGAGI. Trimming took off 0 bases at V and 0 bases at J, with 12 bases between the two ends. CDR3 length: 16 amino acids. The CDR3 DNA is TGTGCCAGCAGTTACTCGAGCGCCCGGAGCTCCTACGAGCAGTACGTC. Protein: CASSYSSARSSYEQYV.

The sample holds one count of this clone. This chain joins TRBV2 and TRBJ2-1; a possible D gene is TRBD1 (7 bases). The V gene's germline CDR1 is SNHLY and CDR2 FYNNEI. The V gene lost 5 bases and the J gene lost 4 bases, with 12 bases spanning the gap. The CDR3 runs to 14 residues. The DNA for the CDR3 is TGTGCCAGCAGTCCCTCAGGGGGGTACAATGAGCAGTTCTTC. Residues: CASSPSGGYNEQFF.

The V and J genes are TRBV30 and TRBJ2-2, with 9 bases matching TRBD1. V was pared by 5 bases and J by 4 bases, with 5 bases of the junction left unmatched. The CDR3 is made up of 14 amino acids. Germline CDR1 and CDR2: GTSNPN and SVGIG (reference sequence). The CDR3 DNA follows: TGTGCCTGGGGCCGGGACAGGGCCACCGGGGAGCTGTTTTTT. It encodes CAWGRDRATGELFF.